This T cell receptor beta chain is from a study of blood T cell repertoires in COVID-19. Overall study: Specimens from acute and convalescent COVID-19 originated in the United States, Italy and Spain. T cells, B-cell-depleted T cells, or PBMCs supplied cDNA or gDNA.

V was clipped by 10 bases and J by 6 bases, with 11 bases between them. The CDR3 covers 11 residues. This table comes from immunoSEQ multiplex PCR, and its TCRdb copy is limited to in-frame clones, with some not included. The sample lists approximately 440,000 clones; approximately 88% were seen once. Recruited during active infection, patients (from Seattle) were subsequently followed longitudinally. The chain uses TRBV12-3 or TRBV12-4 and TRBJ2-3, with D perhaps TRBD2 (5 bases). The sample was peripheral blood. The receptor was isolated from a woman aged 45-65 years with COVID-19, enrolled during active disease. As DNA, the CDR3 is TGTGCCACCTCTACGGGGGATACGCAGTATTTT. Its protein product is CATSTGDTQYF.